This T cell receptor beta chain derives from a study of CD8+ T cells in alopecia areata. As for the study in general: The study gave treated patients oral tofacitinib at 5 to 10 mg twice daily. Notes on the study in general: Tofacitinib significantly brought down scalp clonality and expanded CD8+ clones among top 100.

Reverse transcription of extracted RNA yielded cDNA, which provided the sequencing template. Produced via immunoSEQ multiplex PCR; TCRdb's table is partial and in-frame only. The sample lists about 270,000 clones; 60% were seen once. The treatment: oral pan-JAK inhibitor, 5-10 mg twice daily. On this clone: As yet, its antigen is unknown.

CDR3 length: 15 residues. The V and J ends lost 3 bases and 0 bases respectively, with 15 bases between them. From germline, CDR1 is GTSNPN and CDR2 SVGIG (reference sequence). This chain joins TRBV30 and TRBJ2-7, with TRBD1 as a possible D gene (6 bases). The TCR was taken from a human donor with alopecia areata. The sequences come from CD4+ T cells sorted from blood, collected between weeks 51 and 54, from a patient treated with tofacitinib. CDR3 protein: CAWSPGHSSSYEQYF. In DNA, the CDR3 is TGTGCCTGGAGCCCGGGACATTCGAGCTCCTACGAGCAGTACTTC.